The 15 T cell receptor beta chains reported below all come from one sample, sequenced in a study of control samples from healthy donors and cancer patients. Profiled with immunoSEQ multiplex PCR; TCRdb holds only in-frame clones, not every one. Found here are around 85,000 clones, 85% to 90% of them singletons; the top ten hold 7.6%. The sample was blood. The receptors stem from a woman aged 60 to 75 in good health.

The chain carries TRBV7-9 and TRBJ2-5; no definite D call. The germline gives CDR1 SEHNR, CDR2 FQNEAQ (reference sequence). The CDR3 sequence is 15 residues long. Trimming stripped 4 bases from V and 5 bases from J, with 17 bases between. The CDR3 reads CASSSTIGEIETQYF. CDR3 nucleotides: TGTGCCAGCAGCTCGACGATTGGAGAAATCGAGACCCAGTACTTC.

The chain is built from TRBV5-1 and TRBJ2-7; 8 bases align to TRBD1. V shed 0 bases and J 3 bases; nucleotides not matched to a gene: 5. The CDR3 runs 15 residues. From germline, CDR1 is SGHRS and CDR2 YFSETQ. The DNA for the CDR3 is TGCGCCAGCAGCTTGGCTGGACAGGGATTCTACGAGCAGTACTTC. Encoded protein: CASSLAGQGFYEQYF.

This sequence joins TRBV5-1 and TRBJ1-3; D remains ambiguous. The CDR3 length is 16 residues. V dropped 4 bases and J dropped 0 bases, with 14 bases sitting between them. Germline V gene lookup returns CDR1 SGHRS and CDR2 YFSETQ. For the CDR3, the DNA is TGCGCCAGCAGCCCGATGACGGTTTCCTCTGGAAACACCATATATTTT. Translation gives CASSPMTVSSGNTIYF.

In the case of this clone: Germline and junction disagree at one end, which may indicate a read error. The rearrangement links TRBV3-1 (or the pseudogene TRBV3-2) to TRBJ2-5, with D possibly being TRBD2 (6 bases). CDR1 is LGHDT, CDR2 YNNKEL, per germline (reference sequence). This CDR3 spans 16 amino acids. The CDR3 nucleotides read TGTGCCAGCAGCCCCTACGGGGCGGGGTACCAAGGGACCCAGTACTTC. Amino acid sequence: CASSPYGAGYQGTQYF.

The chain carries TRBV9 and TRBJ2-7; no clear D gene. Trimming removed 0 bases at V and 2 bases at J, with 9 bases between. Per the germline V gene, CDR1 is SGDLS and CDR2 is YYNGEE. The CDR3 has 14 amino acids. Written as DNA, the CDR3 is TGTGCCAGCAGCGTAGATGGCCTCACCTACGAGCAGTACTTC. Residues: CASSVDGLTYEQYF.

The chain couples TRBV7-9 to TRBJ2-4; D unresolved. The germline V and J ends were trimmed by 1 base and 3 bases, with 10 bases remaining between them. CDR1 is SEHNR, CDR2 FQNEAQ, per germline (reference sequence). This CDR3 region has 15 residues. The CDR3 nucleotides read TGTGCCAGCAGCTTAGGGGGATTCGGCAAAAACATTCAGTACTTC. Protein sequence: CASSLGGFGKNIQYF. Full variable domain (remainder filled in from reference TRBV7-9 and TRBJ2-4): DTGVSQNPRHKITKRGQNVTFRCDPISEHNRLYWYRQTLGQGPEFLTYFQNEAQLEKSRLLSDRFSAERPKGSFSTLEIQRTEQGDSAMYLCASSLGGFGKNIQYFGAGTRLSVL.

The J gene is TRBJ1-2, the V gene TRBV19; 9 bases agree with TRBD1. The CDR3 loop spans 16 amino acids. CDR1 is LNHDA, CDR2 SQIVND, per germline (reference sequence). V was pared by 3 bases and J by 5 bases, with 10 bases of the junction left unmatched. Here the CDR3 reads CASSILGTGKDYGYTF. CDR3 DNA: TGTGCCAGTAGTATCCTTGGGACAGGGAAAGATTATGGCTACACCTTC.

The chain uses TRBV29-1 and TRBJ1-1; 8 bases are shared with TRBD1. CDR1 is SQVTM and CDR2 is ANQGSEA in the germline V gene. The V segment lost 4 bases and the J segment 8 bases; nucleotides outside the gene matches: 9. The CDR3 is 13 amino acids. As DNA, the CDR3 is TGCAGCGTTGCGGGCCAGGGGGCCTCGGAAGCTTTCTTT. The encoded protein is CSVAGQGASEAFF. The full variable domain, in which reference TRBV29-1 and TRBJ1-1 provide the parts outside the CDR3, is SAVISQKPSRDICQRGTSLTIQCQVDSQVTMMFWYRQQPGQSLTLIATANQGSEATYESGFVIDKFPISRPNLTFSTLTVSNMSPEDSSIYLCSVAGQGASEAFFGQGTRLTVV.

The J gene is TRBJ1-1, the V gene TRBV15; D may be TRBD1 (6 bases). Germline-derived CDR1 and CDR2 are LNHNV and YYDKDF (reference sequence). Between the trimmed V and J ends, which lost 5 bases and 5 bases, there was a span of 18 bases. This CDR3 region has 15 residues. CDR3 sequence: CATSWGAGVGTEAFF. The CDR3 nucleotides read TGTGCCACCAGCTGGGGGGCGGGGGTGGGGACTGAAGCTTTCTTT.

The rearrangement links TRBV21-1 to TRBJ1-6. TRBV21-1 corresponds to a pseudogene. The CDR3 has 14 residues. DNA for the CDR3: TGTGCCAGCCGGACGGCCGGCTATAATTCACCCCTCCACTTT. The encoded protein is CASRTAGYNSPLHF.

The chain uses TRBV19 and TRBJ1-5; the D gene is possibly TRBD1 (5 bases). V was cut by 3 bases and J by 1 base, with 10 bases left in between. Germline-derived CDR1 and CDR2 are LNHDA and SQIVND (reference sequence). This CDR3 region has 15 residues. The CDR3 reads CASSIPRVSNQPQHF. As DNA, the CDR3 is TGTGCCAGTAGTATCCCCAGGGTGAGCAATCAGCCCCAGCATTTT.

In nucleotides, the CDR3 is TGTGCCAGCAGTTCGGAAACAGGGATGGGCACTGAAGCTTTCTTT. The encoded protein is CASSSETGMGTEAFF. The genes are TRBV6-6 and TRBJ1-1; tentatively, D is TRBD1 (6 bases). This CDR3 has 15 amino acids. V gave up 4 bases and J gave up 4 bases, with 16 bases separating them. CDR1 is MNHNY, CDR2 SVGAGI, per germline (reference sequence).

The V gene is TRBV12-3 or TRBV12-4, the J gene TRBJ1-1, with 10 nucleotides matching TRBD1. V lost 6 bases, J lost 4 bases, and 2 bases stayed unmatched. CDR3 size: 13 residues. In DNA, the CDR3 is TGTGCCAGCAGCTGGACAGGGGGCACTGAAGCTTTCTTT. Translating gives CASSWTGGTEAFF.

This sequence joins TRBV7-8 and TRBJ2-1, with 8 bases aligning to TRBD2. V was clipped by 5 bases and J by 13 bases; unmatched bases: 13. Germline V gives CDR1 SGHVS, CDR2 FQNEAQ. CDR3 length: 14 residues. The DNA for the CDR3 is TGTGCCAGCAGCACGACGCCGGGACTAGTTTTCCAGTTCTTC. Amino acid sequence: CASSTTPGLVFQFF.

V is TRBV7-9 and J is TRBJ2-7; TRBD1 is a possible D gene (5 bases). The CDR3 runs 13 residues. Germline values: CDR1 SEHNR, CDR2 FQNEAQ (reference sequence). V gave up 4 bases and J gave up 3 bases, with 10 bases separating them. CDR3 coding DNA: TGTGCCAGCAGCTCGGACACTTACTACGAGCAGTACTTC. It yields the protein CASSSDTYYEQYF.